The T cell receptor (beta chain) described here comes from a study of shared clonotypes between healthy human individuals. Looking at the study overall: Researchers drew samples from a couple of women and a few men aged 18 to 49. Donors had three CD4 naive, three CD4 memory, two CD8 naive and one CD8 memory plate apiece.

The table came from immunoSEQ multiplex PCR; TCRdb's copy has only in-frame clones and leaves some out. The sample yields some 2.3 million clones, 85% to 95% seen once. Details on this clone: The antigen is not known.

Study results and caveats: Clonotype sharing across four donors was observed for about 5.2% of naive CD4 clonotypes. Depth of sequencing was expected to influence donor clonotype sharing.

The sequence was obtained from a man younger than 30 in good health. Some clones in this sample may be carry-over from other donors' samples. Sequenced material: naive CD4+ T cells from PBMCs. Subset indicated: CD45RA+ positively selected.

For the CDR3, the DNA is TGTGCCAGCAGCCCAACCGGTAGACAGGGCGCAGGAAACACCATATATTTT. It codes for CASSPTGRQGAGNTIYF. The rearrangement uses TRBV9 and TRBJ1-3; 7 bases are a match to TRBD1. CDR3 length: 17 amino acids. V shed 4 bases and J 4 bases; nucleotides not matched to a gene: 14. Germline CDR1 SGDLS, CDR2 YYNGEE.